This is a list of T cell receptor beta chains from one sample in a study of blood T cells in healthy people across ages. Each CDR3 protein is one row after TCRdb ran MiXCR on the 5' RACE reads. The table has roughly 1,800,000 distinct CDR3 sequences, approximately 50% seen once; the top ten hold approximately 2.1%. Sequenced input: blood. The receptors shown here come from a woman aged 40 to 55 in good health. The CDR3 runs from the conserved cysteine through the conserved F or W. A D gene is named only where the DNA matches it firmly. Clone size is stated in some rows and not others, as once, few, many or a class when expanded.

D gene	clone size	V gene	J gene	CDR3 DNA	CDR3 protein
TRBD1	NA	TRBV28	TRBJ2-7	TGTGCCAGCAGTTTATCGACAGGGCAGTACAATGAGCAGTACTTC	CASSLSTGQYNEQYF
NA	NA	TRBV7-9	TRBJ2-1	TGTGCCAGCGGCAGGGGGGGGAATGAGCAGTTCTTC	CASGRGGNEQFF
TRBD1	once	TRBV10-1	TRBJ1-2	TGCGCCAGCGATGAGGGACAGGGGGAAGGTGGCTACACCTTC	CASDEGQGEGGYTF
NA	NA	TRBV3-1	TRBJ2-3	TGTGCCAGCAGCCAAGAGTTAAGTGGGGATACGCAGTATTTT	CASSQELSGDTQYF
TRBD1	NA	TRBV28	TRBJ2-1	TGTGCCAGCCTCACCGGGACAGGGACACGAGAGCAGTTCTTC	CASLTGTGTREQFF
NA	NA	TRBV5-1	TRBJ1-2	TGCGCCAGCAGCTTGTGGGACAAAGCCAAATTTAACTATGGCTACACCTTC	CASSLWDKAKFNYGYTF
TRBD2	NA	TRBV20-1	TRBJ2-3	TGCAGTGCTAGAGAGGGTAGCGGGGTTTTCACAGATACGCAGTATTTT	CSAREGSGVFTDTQYF
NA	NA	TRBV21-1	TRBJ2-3	TGTGCCAGCAGCAAAGCCTACAGCCACTTCACAGATACGCAGTATTTT	CASSKAYSHFTDTQYF
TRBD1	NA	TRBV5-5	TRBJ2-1	TGTGCCAGCAGCCGAGCCGGGACAGGGGGTCGAAATGAGCAGTTCTTC	CASSRAGTGGRNEQFF
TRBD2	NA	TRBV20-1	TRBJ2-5	TGCAGTGCTCGTGCCCCACTTGAAGCGGGGGGACCGCAAGAGACCCAGTACTTC	CSARAPLEAGGPQETQYF
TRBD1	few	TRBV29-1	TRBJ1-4	TGCAGCGTTGGCGACAGGGAAGGTGTAAAACTGTTTTTT	CSVGDREGVKLFF
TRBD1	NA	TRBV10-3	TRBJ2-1	TGTGCCATCAGTGAGTCGACAGGGTACAATGAGCAGTTCTTC	CAISESTGYNEQFF
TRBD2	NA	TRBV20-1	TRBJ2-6	TGCAGTGCCGTTAGGACTAGCGGGGACCTCTCTGGGGCCAACGTCCTGACTTTC	CSAVRTSGDLSGANVLTF
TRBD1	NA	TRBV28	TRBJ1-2	TGTGCCAGCGTACGAGGAGGGACAGGGGGTAACTATGGCTACACCTTC	CASVRGGTGGNYGYTF
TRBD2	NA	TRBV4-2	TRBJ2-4	TGTGCCAGCAGCCATCCCGGGACTAGCCGAAACTACAATGAGCAGTACTTC	CASSHPGTSRNYNEQYF
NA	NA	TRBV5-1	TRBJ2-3	TGCGCCAGCTCAAGACAGGAGATCACAGATACGCAGTATTTT	CASSRQEITDTQYF
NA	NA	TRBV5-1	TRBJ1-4	TGCGCCAGCAGCTTTTTGGGGGAGGTCGGTGAAAAACTGTTTTTT	CASSFLGEVGEKLFF
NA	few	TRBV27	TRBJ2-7	TGTGCCAGCAGGCTGGTCGGGACCGTGTACGAGCAGTACTTC	CASRLVGTVYEQYF
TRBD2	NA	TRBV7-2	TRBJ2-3	TGTGCCGGCAGCTTAGTTGGGACTAGCGGAAACACAGATACGCAGTATTTT	CAGSLVGTSGNTDTQYF
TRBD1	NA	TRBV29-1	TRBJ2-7	TGCAGCGGGGGGACAGGGTCCTACGAGCAGTACTTC	CSGGTGSYEQYF
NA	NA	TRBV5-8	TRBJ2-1	TGTGCCAGCAGCCGCGGCCAGGGGTCCAACAATGAGCAGTTCTTC	CASSRGQGSNNEQFF
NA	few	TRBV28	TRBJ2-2	TGTGCCAGCAGTGCCCGGACAGTAGTGCCCGGGGAGCTGTTTTTT	CASSARTVVPGELFF
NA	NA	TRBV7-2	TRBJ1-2	TGTGCCAGCAGCCCGACCTATAACTATGGCTACACCTTC	CASSPTYNYGYTF
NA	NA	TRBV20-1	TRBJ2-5	TGCAGTGCTAGAGAGGCGACAGGACAAGAGACCCAGTACTTC	CSAREATGQETQYF
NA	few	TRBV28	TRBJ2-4	TGTGCCAGCAGTTTAGTCGGGGGCGCTCGTTTAGCCAAAAACATTCAGTACTTC	CASSLVGGARLAKNIQYF
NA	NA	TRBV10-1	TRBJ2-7	TGCGCCGGTCATTACGAGCAGTACTTC	CAGHYEQYF
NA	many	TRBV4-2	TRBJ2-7	TGTGCCAGCAGCCAAGATAGTCAGGGGCCTTCCTACGAGCAGTACTTC	CASSQDSQGPSYEQYF
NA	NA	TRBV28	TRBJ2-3	TGTGCCAGCAGTTTGAGTTTAGATACGCGGTATTTT	CASSLSLDTRYF
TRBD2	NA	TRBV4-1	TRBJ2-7	TGCGCCAGCAGCCACTGGACTAGCGGCAACTACGAGCAGTACTTC	CASSHWTSGNYEQYF